A selection of T cell receptor beta chains follows, all from one sample in a study of T cells in Graves' hyperthyroidism and ophthalmopathy. TCRdb independently ran MiXCR on the multiplex PCR reads; one entry per CDR3 protein. This repertoire shows 500,000 to 600,000 distinct CDR3 sequences, just under 20% found once; its top ten account for about 50%. Source material: blood. These receptors were collected from a man aged 35-49 years with Graves' ophthalmopathy. Both conserved end residues are part of each CDR3. Fields, in order: clone size, V gene, J gene, D gene, CDR3 protein, CDR3 DNA. D genes are given only for firm matches. Size values are once, few and many counts, or a class for expanded clones, and some rows have none.

>NA|TRBV20-1|TRBJ1-1|NA
CSASTPGWAVNTEAFF
TGCAGTGCTAGTACGCCGGGGTGGGCGGTGAACACTGAAGCTTTCTTT
>NA|TRBV7-3|TRBJ2-5|NA
CASSLQGLDETQYF
TGTGCCAGCAGCCTCCAAGGGTTGGACGAGACCCAGTACTTC
>few|TRBV7-9|TRBJ2-7|NA
CASSQYAASGSYEQYF
TGTGCCAGCAGCCAATATGCGGCTAGTGGCTCCTACGAGCAGTACTTC
>NA|TRBV18|TRBJ1-1|NA
CASSPPHGVRTEAFF
TGTGCCAGCTCACCACCTCACGGGGTGAGGACTGAAGCTTTCTTT
>many|TRBV20-1|TRBJ2-2|NA
CSARDDGHLGTGELFF
TGCAGTGCTAGAGATGATGGGCATCTGGGCACCGGGGAGCTGTTTTTT
>few|TRBV7-3|TRBJ1-1|NA
CASSPRTARNTEAFF
TGTGCCAGCAGCCCGCGGACAGCGAGGAACACTGAAGCTTTCTTT
>NA|TRBV24-1|TRBJ1-2|NA
CATGLRVGYTF
TGTGCCACAGGGTTGCGCGTTGGCTACACCTTC
>many|TRBV5-1|TRBJ2-1|TRBD2
CASSITTSGRFDEQFF
TGCGCCAGCAGCATCACAACTAGCGGGAGGTTCGATGAGCAGTTCTTC
>NA|TRBV5-1|TRBJ2-2|NA
CASFLGGAGELFF
TGCGCCAGCTTCCTCGGAGGGGCCGGGGAGCTGTTTTTT
>few|TRBV29-1|TRBJ1-2|NA
CSDKQGWGYTF
TGCAGCGACAAACAGGGATGGGGCTACACCTTC
>NA|TRBV30|TRBJ1-2|NA
CAWMGVNYGYTF
TGTGCCTGGATGGGGGTAAACTATGGCTACACCTTC
>NA|TRBV7-9|TRBJ1-6|TRBD1
CASSLGGQDNSPLHF
TGTGCCAGCAGCTTAGGGGGACAGGATAATTCACCCCTCCACTTT
>NA|TRBV14|TRBJ2-2|TRBD1
CASSHGTVGLTGELFF
TGTGCCAGCAGCCATGGGACAGTTGGCCTGACCGGGGAGCTGTTTTTT
>NA|TRBV18|TRBJ1-1|TRBD1
CASSPRELQGWAEAFF
TGTGCCAGCTCACCAAGAGAGCTACAGGGGTGGGCTGAAGCTTTCTTT
>few|TRBV5-1|TRBJ2-4|NA
CASSLGSTVKNIQYF
TGCGCCAGCAGCTTGGGCTCAACGGTCAAAAACATTCAGTACTTC
>NA|TRBV4-1|TRBJ2-3|NA
CASSWIRDTQYF
TGCGCCAGCAGCTGGATCCGGGATACGCAGTATTTT
>many|TRBV9|TRBJ1-1|NA
CASSVAWGQNTEAFF
TGTGCCAGCAGCGTAGCTTGGGGACAGAACACTGAAGCTTTCTTT
>NA|TRBV20-1|TRBJ1-1|TRBD1
CSARRGTGGAGNTEAFF
TGCAGTGCTAGACGAGGGACAGGGGGCGCGGGGAACACTGAAGCTTTCTTT
>many|TRBV9|TRBJ2-6|TRBD1
CASSVEGGAGANVLTF
TGTGCCAGCAGCGTAGAAGGGGGCGCCGGGGCCAACGTCCTGACTTTC
>NA|TRBV7-8|TRBJ2-7|NA
CASSLVVSSSYEQYF
TGTGCCAGCAGCTTAGTGGTGTCAAGCTCCTACGAGCAGTACTTC
>NA|TRBV9|TRBJ2-3|TRBD1
CASSVDGPGQGAKDTQYF
TGTGCCAGCAGCGTAGACGGCCCGGGACAGGGGGCGAAAGATACGCAGTATTTT
>few|TRBV3-1|TRBJ2-3|NA
CASSQVPPDTQYF
TGTGCCAGCAGCCAAGTCCCCCCAGATACGCAGTATTTT
>many|TRBV7-2|TRBJ2-5|TRBD2
CASSPPTSGVQETQYF
TGTGCCAGCAGCCCACCAACTAGCGGGGTTCAAGAGACCCAGTACTTC
>NA|TRBV20-1|TRBJ2-7|NA
CSAREQGYEQYF
TGCAGTGCTAGAGAACAGGGCTACGAGCAGTACTTC
>many|TRBV3-1|TRBJ2-7|TRBD2
CASSQGGRGSYEQYF
TGTGCCAGCAGCCAAGGGGGGAGGGGCTCCTACGAGCAGTACTTC
>many|TRBV20-1|TRBJ2-7|NA
CSARAQARHEQYF
TGCAGTGCTAGAGCTCAGGCTCGCCACGAGCAGTACTTC
>NA|TRBV12-3/TRBV12-4|TRBJ2-7|TRBD2
CASSAGLAGAGYEQYF
TGTGCCAGCAGTGCGGGACTAGCGGGGGCAGGGTACGAGCAGTACTTC
>NA|TRBV6-1|TRBJ1-5|TRBD1
CASTTGTGTQPQHF
TGTGCCAGCACCACCGGGACAGGGACTCAGCCCCAGCATTTT
>many|TRBV19|TRBJ1-2|NA
CASSLGADQLRYTF
TGTGCCAGCTCCCTCGGGGCAGACCAGTTGCGCTACACCTTC
>many|TRBV3-1|TRBJ1-2|NA
CASSQDLRAGGYTF
TGTGCCAGCAGCCAAGATTTGAGGGCCGGTGGCTACACCTTC
>NA|TRBV20-1|TRBJ2-3|NA
CSANNAEELAAPDTQYF
TGCAGTGCTAATAATGCAGAGGAACTAGCAGCCCCGGATACGCAGTATTTT
>NA|TRBV6-6|TRBJ1-2|TRBD1
CASSYKGQFSVGYTF
TGTGCCAGCAGTTACAAGGGACAGTTCTCCGTTGGCTACACCTTC
>NA|TRBV6-5|TRBJ2-1|TRBD1
CASSYSTGRYNEQFF
TGTGCCAGCAGTTACTCGACAGGGAGATACAATGAGCAGTTCTTC
>few|TRBV5-1|TRBJ2-7|NA
CASREQGAYEQYF
TGCGCCAGCCGGGAGCAGGGGGCCTACGAGCAGTACTTC
>NA|TRBV9|TRBJ2-3|NA
CASSVDTTPQDTQYF
TGTGCCAGCAGCGTCGACACGACACCACAGGATACGCAGTATTTT
>many|TRBV20-1|TRBJ2-1|NA
CSARWQRGYEQFF
TGCAGTGCTAGGTGGCAGAGGGGTTATGAGCAGTTCTTC
>NA|TRBV7-9|TRBJ2-2|NA
CASSLSTGQWGELFF
TGTGCCAGCAGCTTATCCACAGGACAGTGGGGGGAGCTGTTTTTT
>few|TRBV30|TRBJ2-7|TRBD2
CAWRRTSQGEQYF
TGTGCCTGGAGACGGACTAGCCAGGGGGAGCAGTACTTC
>NA|TRBV4-3|TRBJ2-1|TRBD1
CASSHRDSLYNEQFF
TGCGCCAGCAGCCACCGGGACAGTCTTTACAATGAGCAGTTCTTC
>few|TRBV6-8|TRBJ1-2|NA
CASTPRKGFLGTYGYTF
TGTGCCAGCACTCCACGAAAGGGTTTCCTCGGAACTTATGGCTACACCTTC
>many|TRBV7-2|TRBJ1-1|NA
CASSSLGVGQGAFF
TGTGCCAGCAGCTCCCTAGGGGTGGGGCAGGGAGCTTTCTTT
>NA|TRBV3-1|TRBJ1-2|NA
CASSQAGAGPHGYTF
TGTGCCAGCAGCCAAGCCGGGGCAGGACCCCATGGCTACACCTTC
>NA|TRBV30|TRBJ1-3|NA
CARKGDGNTIYF
TGTGCCCGGAAGGGGGACGGAAACACCATATATTTT
>few|TRBV7-8|TRBJ2-3|NA
CASSPPDGNTQYF
TGTGCCAGCAGCCCACCGGACGGGAATACGCAGTATTTT
>many|TRBV12-3/TRBV12-4|TRBJ2-1|TRBD2
CASSLASGRANEQFF
TGTGCCAGCAGCCTTGCTAGCGGGAGGGCCAATGAGCAGTTCTTC
>many|TRBV20-1|TRBJ1-3|NA
CSARIGSGNTIYF
TGCAGTGCTAGGATCGGATCTGGAAACACCATATATTTT
>many|TRBV5-1|TRBJ1-2|NA
CASSLRRQGRLYYGYTF
TGCGCCAGCAGCTTGCGGCGGCAGGGCCGGCTCTACTATGGCTACACCTTC
>few|TRBV7-8|TRBJ2-5|NA
CASREDLAGTQYF
TGTGCCAGCAGAGAAGACTTGGCAGGGACCCAGTACTTC
>few|TRBV9|TRBJ1-4|NA
CASSRSHQASEKLFF
TGTGCCAGCAGCCGGTCCCACCAGGCGAGTGAAAAACTGTTTTTT
>few|TRBV5-8|TRBJ2-5|TRBD2
CASSSGLAGGRGETQYF
TGTGCCAGCAGCTCGGGACTAGCGGGGGGCCGCGGAGAGACCCAGTACTTC
>NA|TRBV7-8|TRBJ2-3|TRBD2
CASSQAGGNTDTQYF
TGTGCCAGCAGCCAAGCGGGAGGTAACACAGATACGCAGTATTTT
>many|TRBV7-9|TRBJ2-3|NA
CASSSQTSTDTQYF
TGTGCCAGCAGCTCCCAAACTAGCACAGATACGCAGTATTTT